The 17 T cell receptor beta chains below all came from one sample that was sequenced in a study of blood T cell repertoires in COVID-19. Measured with immunoSEQ multiplex PCR; TCRdb has only the in-frame clones, and not every one. Among over 70,000 clones listed, about 80% were seen once. The specimen was peripheral blood. These receptors were collected from a man between 65 and 79 years old who had recovered from COVID-19.

V gene TRBV13 combines with J gene TRBJ2-5; 7 nucleotides align to TRBD2. The CDR3 length is 18 residues. CDR1 is PRHDT and CDR2 is FYEKMQ in the germline V gene (reference sequence). V trimming: 2 bases; J trimming: 4 bases; junction bases outside the gene matches: 16. CDR3 in amino acids: CASSLQRRPTGEGETQYF. The CDR3 DNA reads TGTGCCAGCAGCTTACAACGGAGGCCTACCGGGGAGGGAGAGACCCAGTACTTC.

The chain links TRBV6-2 or TRBV6-3 to TRBJ2-3, with TRBD1 matching over 7 bases. CDR1 is MNHEY, CDR2 SVGEGT, per germline. The CDR3 totals 15 residues. The V and J ends lost 2 bases and 0 bases, in that order; junction bases with no gene match: 2. This CDR3 is CASSYKGASTDTQYF. As DNA, the CDR3 is TGTGCCAGCAGTTACAAGGGGGCTAGCACAGATACGCAGTATTTT.

This clone was observed once. This chain uses TRBV7-3 with TRBJ2-3; 9 bases are shared with TRBD1. The CDR3 is 15 amino acids. Germline V CDR1 and CDR2: SGHTA, FQGTGA. The V and J ends lost 6 bases and 4 bases, in that order; junction bases with no gene match: 8. CDR3 DNA sequence: TGTGCCAGCAGGTTGGGACAGGGATTGTCAGATACGCAGTATTTT. Translated, it gives CASRLGQGLSDTQYF.

The rearrangement joins TRBV9 to TRBJ2-1, with 7 bases matching TRBD1. The germline CDR1 and CDR2 sequences are SGDLS and YYNGEE. CDR3 size: 14 residues. Trimming took 2 bases from V and 7 from J; bases not matched to a gene: 6. The CDR3 here is CASSVGEQGNEQFF. CDR3 coding DNA: TGTGCCAGCAGCGTCGGTGAACAGGGGAATGAGCAGTTCTTC.

This chain uses TRBV4-1 with TRBJ1-2; no firm D call. The V and J ends lost 4 bases and 6 bases respectively, with 15 bases between them. This CDR3 has 14 residues. Germline-derived CDR1 and CDR2 are MGHRA and YSYEKL. The DNA of the CDR3 is TGCGCCAGCAGCCCCTATTTTCGGGTAGATGGCTACACCTTC. It encodes CASSPYFRVDGYTF.

J is TRBJ1-5 and V is TRBV24-1, with TRBD1 identical over 9 bases. With V trimmed by 2 bases and J by 0 bases, 7 bases remained unmatched. The germline V gene has CDR1 KGHDR and CDR2 SFDVKD. CDR3 length: 18 residues. This CDR3 is CATSDSDRGAASNQPQHF. In DNA, the CDR3 is TGTGCCACCAGTGATTCGGACAGGGGCGCGGCTAGCAATCAGCCCCAGCATTTT.

This clone was detected once. The chain couples TRBV9 to TRBJ2-7; D not resolved. Trimming left V 0 bases short and J 3 bases short, with 10 bases between. Germline V gene sequence: CDR1 SGDLS, CDR2 YYNGEE. The CDR3 covers 14 residues. DNA of the CDR3: TGTGCCAGCAGCGTAGATTCGAGCAACTACGAGCAGTACTTC. Its translation is CASSVDSSNYEQYF.

The V gene is TRBV15, the J gene TRBJ1-6; perhaps TRBD1 as D (6 bases). V lost 2 bases and J lost 7, with 9 bases in between. The germline V gene has CDR1 LNHNV and CDR2 YYDKDF (reference sequence). The CDR3 is 14 residues long. The CDR3 DNA sequence: TGTGCCACCAGCAGATTAACAGGGAATTCACCCCTCCACTTT. This codes for CATSRLTGNSPLHF.

V and J are TRBV3-1 (or the pseudogene TRBV3-2) and TRBJ2-1; 7 nucleotides match TRBD2. Trimming at V came to 0 bases and at J to 8 bases, leaving 13 bases not matched to a gene. This CDR3 contains 17 residues. The germline CDR1 and CDR2 sequences are LGHDT and YNNKEL (reference sequence). As DNA, the CDR3 is TGTGCCAGCAGCCAAGATGATAGCCGCGGGGGTAGTGATGAGCAGTTCTTC. This encodes CASSQDDSRGGSDEQFF.

V is TRBV19 and J is TRBJ2-5; 10 bases map to TRBD2. With V trimmed by 6 bases and J by 4 bases, 8 bases remained unmatched. This CDR3 has 15 residues. In germline, CDR1 is LNHDA, CDR2 SQIVND (reference sequence). The CDR3 DNA reads TGTGCCAGTAGAGAGCGGGGGGGCCCAGGAGAGACCCAGTACTTC. It encodes CASRERGGPGETQYF.

This clone was observed a handful of times. This chain uses TRBV5-6 with TRBJ2-5; D possibly corresponds to TRBD2 (6 bases). Trimming took 0 bases from V and 7 from J, leaving 19 bases between them. This CDR3 is 16 amino acids long. CDR1 is SGHDT, CDR2 YYEEEE, per germline. The CDR3 DNA sequence: TGTGCCAGCAGCTTGGGGGGGGTCCGCCAGGCCAGGACCCAGTACTTC. This gives the protein CASSLGGVRQARTQYF.

This clone is a singleton in its sample. The chain links TRBV6-1 to TRBJ2-3; 13 nucleotides align to TRBD2. The length of the CDR3 is 18 residues. J lost 4 bases, V lost 3 bases, and 10 bases had no gene match. Germline CDR1 is MNHNS and CDR2 is SASEGT. The CDR3 coding sequence is TGTGCCAGCAGTGACCTACTAGCGGGAGGGGGAGGGGCAGATACGCAGTATTTT. As protein: CASSDLLAGGGGADTQYF.

The chain links TRBV9 to TRBJ1-1, with a tentative D call TRBD1 (5 bases). The V end was cut by 2 bases, the J end by 6 bases, with 11 bases between. CDR3 length: 13 amino acids. Germline CDR1 reads SGDLS; CDR2 reads YYNGEE. CDR3: CASSVSRVSEAFF. CDR3 in DNA: TGTGCCAGCAGCGTGTCCAGGGTATCTGAAGCTTTCTTT.

The gene calls are TRBV27 and TRBJ1-6; D unresolved. V was trimmed by 4 bases and J by 8 bases, leaving 6 bases between them. The length of the CDR3 is 12 residues. CDR1 is MNHEY, CDR2 SMNVEV, per germline (reference sequence). The CDR3 DNA follows: TGTGCCAGCAGTTACAGAGATTCACCCCTCCACTTT. Its protein is CASSYRDSPLHF.

The genes are TRBV7-8 and TRBJ2-2; TRBD1 matches at 7 bases. V gave up 5 bases and J gave up 7 bases; unmatched junction bases: 4. The CDR3 contains 13 residues. Per the germline V gene, CDR1 is SGHVS and CDR2 is FQNEAQ. The CDR3 DNA reads as TGTGCCAGCAGCACAGGGGTAGTCGGGGAGCTGTTTTTT. Translated: CASSTGVVGELFF.

The J gene is TRBJ2-7, the V gene TRBV7-2, with TRBD2 as a possible D gene (6 bases). This CDR3 comprises 16 residues. V was cut by 7 bases and J by 6 bases, with 25 bases left in between. The germline CDR1 and CDR2 sequences are SGHTA and FQGNSA. Written as DNA, the CDR3 is TGTGCCAGCACCTGGGTGGGAGGAGAAAGCCACTCCGAGCAGTACTTC. Protein product: CASTWVGGESHSEQYF.

The rearrangement joins TRBV30 to TRBJ2-2, with D maybe TRBD1 (5 bases). CDR1 and CDR2 from the germline V gene are GTSNPN and SVGIG (reference sequence). This CDR3 comprises 15 residues. The germline V and J ends were trimmed by 8 bases and 2 bases, with 18 bases remaining between them. The CDR3 reads CAQPPQETNTGELFF. The CDR3 DNA reads as TGTGCCCAGCCCCCACAGGAGACCAACACCGGGGAGCTGTTTTTT. Based on the CDR3 plus reference TRBV30 and TRBJ2-2, the full variable domain is SQTIHQWPATLVQPVGSPLSLECTVEGTSNPNLYWYRQAAGRGLQLLFYSVGIGQISSEVPQNLSASRPQDRQFILSSKKLLLSDSGFYLCAQPPQETNTGELFFGEGSRLTVL.